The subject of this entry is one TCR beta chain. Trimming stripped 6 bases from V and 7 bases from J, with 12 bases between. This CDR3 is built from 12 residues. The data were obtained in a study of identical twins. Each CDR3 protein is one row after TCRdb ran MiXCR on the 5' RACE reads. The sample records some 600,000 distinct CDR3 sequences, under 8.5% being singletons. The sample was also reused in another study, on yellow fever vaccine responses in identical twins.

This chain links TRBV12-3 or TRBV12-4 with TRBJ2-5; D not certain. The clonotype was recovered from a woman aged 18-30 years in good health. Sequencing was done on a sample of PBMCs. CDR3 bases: TGTGCCAGCAGCGAACCTCTCGGGACCCAGTACTTC. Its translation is CASSEPLGTQYF.